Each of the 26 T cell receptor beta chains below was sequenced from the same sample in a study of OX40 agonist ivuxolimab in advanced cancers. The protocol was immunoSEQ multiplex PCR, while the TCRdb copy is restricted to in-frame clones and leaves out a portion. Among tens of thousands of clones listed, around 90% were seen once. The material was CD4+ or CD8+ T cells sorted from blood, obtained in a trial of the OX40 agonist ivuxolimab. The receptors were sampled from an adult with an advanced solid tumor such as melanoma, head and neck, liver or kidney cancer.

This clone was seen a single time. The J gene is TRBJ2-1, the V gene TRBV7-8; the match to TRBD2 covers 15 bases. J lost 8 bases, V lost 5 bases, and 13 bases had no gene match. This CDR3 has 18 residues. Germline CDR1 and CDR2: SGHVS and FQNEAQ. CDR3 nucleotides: TGTGCCAGCAGCCTCAGGACTAGCGGGAGGGCATTTGGGGATGAGCAGTTCTTC. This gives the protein CASSLRTSGRAFGDEQFF. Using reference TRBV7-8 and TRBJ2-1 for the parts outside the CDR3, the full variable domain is GAGVSQSPRYKVAKRGQDVALRCDPISGHVSLFWYQQALGQGPEFLTYFQNEAQLDKSGLPSDRFFAERPEGSVSTLKIQRTQQEDSAVYLCASSLRTSGRAFGDEQFFGPGTRLTVL.

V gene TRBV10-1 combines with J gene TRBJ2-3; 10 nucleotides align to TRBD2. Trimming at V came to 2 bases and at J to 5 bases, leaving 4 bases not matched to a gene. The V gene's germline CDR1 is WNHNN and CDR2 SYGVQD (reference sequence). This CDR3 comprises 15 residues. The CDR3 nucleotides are TGCGCCAGCAGTGAGGGTAGGACTAGCGGAGATACGCAGTATTTT. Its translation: CASSEGRTSGDTQYF.

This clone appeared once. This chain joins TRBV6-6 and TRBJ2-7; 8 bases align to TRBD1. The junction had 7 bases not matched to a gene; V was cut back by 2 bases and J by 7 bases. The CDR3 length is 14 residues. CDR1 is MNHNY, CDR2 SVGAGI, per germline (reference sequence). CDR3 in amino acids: CASSYDRGEGEQYF. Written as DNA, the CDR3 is TGTGCCAGCAGTTACGACAGGGGAGAGGGAGAGCAGTACTTC.

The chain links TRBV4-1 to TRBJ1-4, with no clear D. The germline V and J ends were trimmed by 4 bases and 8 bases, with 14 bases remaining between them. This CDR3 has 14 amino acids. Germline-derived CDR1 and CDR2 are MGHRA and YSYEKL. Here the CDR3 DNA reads TGCGCCAGCAGCCTCCTGGGCCATTACGAAAAACTGTTTTTT. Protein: CASSLLGHYEKLFF.

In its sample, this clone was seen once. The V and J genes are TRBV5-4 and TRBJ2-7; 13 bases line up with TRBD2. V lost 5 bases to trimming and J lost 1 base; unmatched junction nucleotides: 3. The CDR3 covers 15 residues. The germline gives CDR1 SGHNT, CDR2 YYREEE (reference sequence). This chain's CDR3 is CASRSGLAGSYEQYF. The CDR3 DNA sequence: TGTGCCAGCAGGTCGGGACTAGCGGGGTCCTACGAGCAGTACTTC.

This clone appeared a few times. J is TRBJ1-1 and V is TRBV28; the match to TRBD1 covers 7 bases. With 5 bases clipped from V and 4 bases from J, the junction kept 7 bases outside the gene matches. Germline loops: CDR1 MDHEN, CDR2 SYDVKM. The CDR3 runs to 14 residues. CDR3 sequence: CASSEPWDSTEAFF. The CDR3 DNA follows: TGTGCCAGCAGTGAACCTTGGGACAGCACTGAAGCTTTCTTT.

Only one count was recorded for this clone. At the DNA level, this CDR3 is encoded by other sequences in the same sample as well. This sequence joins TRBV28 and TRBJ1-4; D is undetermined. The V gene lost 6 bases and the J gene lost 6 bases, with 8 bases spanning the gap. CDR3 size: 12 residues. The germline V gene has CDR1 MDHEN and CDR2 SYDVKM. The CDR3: CASSQRDEKLFF. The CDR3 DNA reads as TGTGCCAGCAGCCAGCGCGATGAAAAACTGTTTTTT.

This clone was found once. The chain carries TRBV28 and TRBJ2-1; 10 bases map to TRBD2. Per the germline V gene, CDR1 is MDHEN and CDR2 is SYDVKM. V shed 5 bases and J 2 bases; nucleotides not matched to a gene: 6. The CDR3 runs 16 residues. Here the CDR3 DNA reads TGTGCCAGCAGTCTCGTGGGGACTAGCGCCTACAATGAGCAGTTCTTC. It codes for CASSLVGTSAYNEQFF. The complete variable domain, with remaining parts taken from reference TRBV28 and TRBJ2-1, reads DVKVTQSSRYLVKRTGEKVFLECVQDMDHENMFWYRQDPGLGLRLIYFSYDVKMKEKGDIPEGYSVSREKKERFSLILESASTNQTSMYLCASSLVGTSAYNEQFFGPGTRLTVL.

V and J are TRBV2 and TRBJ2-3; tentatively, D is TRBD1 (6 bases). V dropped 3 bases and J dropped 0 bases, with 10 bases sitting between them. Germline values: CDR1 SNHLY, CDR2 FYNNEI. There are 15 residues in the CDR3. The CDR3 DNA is TGTGCCAGCAGTGACAGGGGAACTAGCACAGATACGCAGTATTTT. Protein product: CASSDRGTSTDTQYF.

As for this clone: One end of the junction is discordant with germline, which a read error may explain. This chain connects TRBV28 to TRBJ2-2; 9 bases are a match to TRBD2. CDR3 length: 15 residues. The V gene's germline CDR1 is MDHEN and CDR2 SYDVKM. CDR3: CASRVVGTSWGEPFF. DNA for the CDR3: TGTGCCAGCAGAGTTGTCGGGACTAGCTGGGGGGAGCCGTTTTTT. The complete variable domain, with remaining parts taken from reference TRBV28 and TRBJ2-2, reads DVKVTQSSRYLVKRTGEKVFLECVQDMDHENMFWYRQDPGLGLRLIYFSYDVKMKEKGDIPEGYSVSREKKERFSLILESASTNQTSMYLCASRVVGTSWGEPFFGEGSRLTVL.

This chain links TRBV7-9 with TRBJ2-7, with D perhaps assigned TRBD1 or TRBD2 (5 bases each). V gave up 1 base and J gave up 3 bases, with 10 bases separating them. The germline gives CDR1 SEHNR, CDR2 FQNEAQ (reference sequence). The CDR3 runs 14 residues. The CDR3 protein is CASSLVGAGYEQYF. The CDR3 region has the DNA TGTGCCAGCAGCTTAGTCGGGGCCGGCTACGAGCAGTACTTC.

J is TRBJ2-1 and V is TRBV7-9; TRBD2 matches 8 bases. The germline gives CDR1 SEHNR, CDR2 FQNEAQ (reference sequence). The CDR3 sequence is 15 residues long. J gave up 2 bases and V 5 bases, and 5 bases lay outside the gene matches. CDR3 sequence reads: CASSISGNAYNEQFF. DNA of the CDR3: TGTGCCAGCAGCATTAGCGGGAATGCCTACAATGAGCAGTTCTTC. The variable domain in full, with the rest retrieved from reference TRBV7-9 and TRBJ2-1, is DTGVSQNPRHKITKRGQNVTFRCDPISEHNRLYWYRQTLGQGPEFLTYFQNEAQLEKSRLLSDRFSAERPKGSFSTLEIQRTEQGDSAMYLCASSISGNAYNEQFFGPGTRLTVL.

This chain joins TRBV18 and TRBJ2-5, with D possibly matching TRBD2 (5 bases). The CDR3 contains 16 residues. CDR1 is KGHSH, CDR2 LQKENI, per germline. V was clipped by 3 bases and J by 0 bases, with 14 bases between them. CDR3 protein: CASSPPGTRNQETQYF. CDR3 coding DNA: TGTGCCAGCTCACCCCCGGGAACTCGGAACCAAGAGACCCAGTACTTC.

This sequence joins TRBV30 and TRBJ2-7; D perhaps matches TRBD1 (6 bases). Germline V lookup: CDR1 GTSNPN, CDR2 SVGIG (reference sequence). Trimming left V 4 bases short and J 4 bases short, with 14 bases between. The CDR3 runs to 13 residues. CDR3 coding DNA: TGTGCCTGGAACAGGGACGGGAAGTACGAGCAGTACTTC. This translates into CAWNRDGKYEQYF.

The CDR3 DNA sequence: TGTGCCAGCAGCCCCGGGACGTACTACAATGAGCAGTTCTTC. Amino acids: CASSPGTYYNEQFF. The rearrangement links TRBV7-3 to TRBJ2-1, with D perhaps TRBD1 or TRBD2 (5 bases each). Germline V gene lookup returns CDR1 SGHTA and CDR2 FQGTGA. The CDR3 is made up of 14 amino acids. V lost 5 bases and J 3 bases, leaving 11 bases between the germline ends.

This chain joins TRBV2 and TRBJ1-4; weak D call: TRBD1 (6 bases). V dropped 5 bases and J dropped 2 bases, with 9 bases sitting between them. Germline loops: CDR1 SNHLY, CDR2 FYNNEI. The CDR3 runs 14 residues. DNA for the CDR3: TGTGCCAGCAGTAACAGGGCGACTAATGAAAAACTGTTTTTT. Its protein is CASSNRATNEKLFF.

DNA of the CDR3: TGTGCCACCAGTAGGGACGCCACGAGCTCTGGAAACACCATATATTTT. Its protein is CATSRDATSSGNTIYF. The rearrangement links TRBV15 to TRBJ1-3, with D perhaps TRBD1 (5 bases). The germline V and J ends were trimmed by 6 bases and 0 bases, with 15 bases remaining between them. CDR1 and CDR2 from the germline V gene are LNHNV and YYDKDF (reference sequence). This CDR3 spans 16 amino acids.

CDR3 bases: TGTGCCAGCAGCCCACAGCTCCAGGGGGTAGGGGCCAACGTCCTGACTTTC. It is translated as CASSPQLQGVGANVLTF. The chain carries TRBV7-2 and TRBJ2-6; 7 bases are a match to TRBD1. V shed 5 bases and J 4 bases; nucleotides not matched to a gene: 11. This CDR3 spans 17 amino acids. Germline V gives CDR1 SGHTA, CDR2 FQGNSA.

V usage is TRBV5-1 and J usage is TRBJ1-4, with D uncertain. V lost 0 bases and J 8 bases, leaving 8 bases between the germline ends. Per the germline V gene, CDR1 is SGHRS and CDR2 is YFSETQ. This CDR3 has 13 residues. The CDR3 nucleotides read TGCGCCAGCAGCTTGGCGCGGGCGGAAAAACTGTTTTTT. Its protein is CASSLARAEKLFF.

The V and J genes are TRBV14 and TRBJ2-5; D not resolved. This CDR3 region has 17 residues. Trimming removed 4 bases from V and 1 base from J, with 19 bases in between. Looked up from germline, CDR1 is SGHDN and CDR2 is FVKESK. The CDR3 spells CASSLRVRGIFQETQYF. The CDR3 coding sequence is TGTGCCAGCAGCCTTCGGGTACGTGGAATTTTCCAAGAGACCCAGTACTTC. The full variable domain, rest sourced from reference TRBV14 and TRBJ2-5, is EAGVTQFPSHSVIEKGQTVTLRCDPISGHDNLYWYRRVMGKEIKFLLHFVKESKQDESGMPNNRFLAERTGGTYSTLKVQPAELEDSGVYFCASSLRVRGIFQETQYFGPGTRLLVL.

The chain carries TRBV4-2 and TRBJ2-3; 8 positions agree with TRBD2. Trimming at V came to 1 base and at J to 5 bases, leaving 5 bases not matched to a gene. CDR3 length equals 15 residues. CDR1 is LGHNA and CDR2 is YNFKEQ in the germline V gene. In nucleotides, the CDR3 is TGTGCCAGCAGCCAAGGAGGGACTAGTGAAGATACGCAGTATTTT. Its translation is CASSQGGTSEDTQYF.

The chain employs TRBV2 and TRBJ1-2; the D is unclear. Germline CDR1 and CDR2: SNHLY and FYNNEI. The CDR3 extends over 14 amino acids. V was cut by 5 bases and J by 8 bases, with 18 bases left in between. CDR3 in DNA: TGTGCCAGCAGTTTACGGACCGCCCCAGAGGGCTACACCTTC. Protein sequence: CASSLRTAPEGYTF.

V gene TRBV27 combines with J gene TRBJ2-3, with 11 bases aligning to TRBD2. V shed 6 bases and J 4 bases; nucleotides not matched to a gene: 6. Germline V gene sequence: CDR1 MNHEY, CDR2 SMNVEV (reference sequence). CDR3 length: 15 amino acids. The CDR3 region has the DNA TGTGCCAGCAGGATTAGCGGGAGGGGCGCAGATACGCAGTATTTT. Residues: CASRISGRGADTQYF.

CDR3 sequence reads: CASSLDPGSYEQYF. CDR3 nucleotides: TGTGCCAGCAGTTTAGACCCGGGGTCCTACGAGCAGTACTTC. The chain carries TRBV28 and TRBJ2-7; tentatively, D is TRBD2 (5 bases). The germline V gene has CDR1 MDHEN and CDR2 SYDVKM. V lost 2 bases and J lost 1, with 9 bases in between. The CDR3 totals 14 residues.

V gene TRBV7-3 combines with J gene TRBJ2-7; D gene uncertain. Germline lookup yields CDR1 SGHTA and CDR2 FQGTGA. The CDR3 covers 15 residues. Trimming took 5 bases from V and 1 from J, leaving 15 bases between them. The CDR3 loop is CASSKGVGPSYEQYF. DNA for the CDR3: TGTGCCAGCAGCAAAGGTGTTGGGCCTTCCTACGAGCAGTACTTC.

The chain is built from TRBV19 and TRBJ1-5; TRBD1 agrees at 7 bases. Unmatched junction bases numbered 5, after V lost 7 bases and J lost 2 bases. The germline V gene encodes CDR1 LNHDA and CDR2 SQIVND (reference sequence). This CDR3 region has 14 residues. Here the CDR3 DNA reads TGTGCCAGTATAGACAGGGCGGGCAATCAGCCCCAGCATTTT. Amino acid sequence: CASIDRAGNQPQHF.